These T cell receptor beta chains were read from a single sample in a study of blood T cells in healthy people across ages. Via MiXCR, TCRdb re-called the 5' RACE reads, giving one row per CDR3 protein. In the table there are 450,000 to 650,000 distinct CDR3 sequences, around 24% of which are singletons. These sequences were also reported in another study, on T cells of mothers and their children.

Sequencing input: blood. The source of these receptors is a boy between 10 and 17 years old in good health. The CDR3 runs from the conserved cysteine through the conserved F or W. D genes are given only for firm matches. The listing skips clone size in some rows; elsewhere it reads once, few, many or a size class.

size,V,J,D,CDR3,DNA
.,TRBV29-1,TRBJ2-7,.,CSGGGDGGYEQYF,TGCAGCGGAGGGGGAGACGGAGGCTACGAGCAGTACTTC
.,TRBV20-1,TRBJ2-7,.,CSARDLITGGIGDEQYF,TGCAGTGCTAGAGATCTCATCACTGGGGGTATAGGAGACGAGCAGTACTTC
.,TRBV5-5,TRBJ2-1,.,CASIDGDRYYNEQFF,TGTGCCAGCATCGACGGGGACCGGTACTACAATGAGCAGTTCTTC
few,TRBV9,TRBJ2-7,TRBD2,CASSVGPSGVPYEQYF,TGTGCCAGCAGCGTAGGGCCGAGCGGGGTCCCCTACGAGCAGTACTTC
.,TRBV20-1,TRBJ1-1,.,CSAIQQPMNTEAFF,TGCAGTGCTATCCAGCAACCGATGAACACTGAAGCTTTCTTT
.,TRBV6-1,TRBJ2-3,.,CASRESVSRDTQYF,TGTGCCAGCAGGGAGAGTGTCTCAAGGGATACGCAGTATTTT
.,TRBV28,TRBJ1-5,.,CASSSPGSGPQHF,TGTGCCAGCAGTTCCCCAGGTTCAGGGCCCCAGCATTTT
few,TRBV6-6,TRBJ2-1,.,CASSYSGEYNEQFF,TGTGCCAGCAGTTACAGTGGCGAGTACAATGAGCAGTTCTTC
.,TRBV2,TRBJ2-7,.,CASSVRGYEQYF,TGTGCCAGCAGTGTTAGGGGGTACGAGCAGTACTTC
.,TRBV29-1,TRBJ2-5,.,CSVVWQGGPARQETQYF,TGCAGCGTTGTATGGCAGGGGGGGCCGGCGAGACAAGAGACCCAGTACTTC
.,TRBV20-1,TRBJ2-5,.,CSASKIQETQYF,TGCAGTGCTAGTAAGATTCAAGAGACCCAGTACTTC
.,TRBV28,TRBJ1-2,.,CASSFSAGNYGYTF,TGTGCCAGCAGTTTTTCGGCAGGGAACTATGGCTACACCTTC
.,TRBV28,TRBJ2-5,.,CASSTDYPIREQYF,TGTGCCAGCAGTACGGACTACCCGATTAGAGAGCAGTACTTC
few,TRBV9,TRBJ1-2,.,CASSVGGGTDGYTF,TGTGCCAGCAGCGTAGGGGGGGGCACTGACGGCTACACCTTC
.,TRBV7-2,TRBJ1-3,.,CASSWDNPGNTIYF,TGTGCCAGCAGCTGGGACAACCCTGGAAACACCATATATTTT
few,TRBV6-2/TRBV6-3,TRBJ2-2,.,CASSNRGENTGELFF,TGTGCCAGCAGTAATCGAGGAGAAAACACCGGGGAGCTGTTTTTT
.,TRBV6-5,TRBJ2-4,.,CASSPAGSKNIQYF,TGTGCCAGCAGCCCCGCGGGGTCCAAAAACATTCAGTACTTC
.,TRBV6-2/TRBV6-3,TRBJ1-1,.,CASSFSRRGLVNTEAFF,TGTGCCAGCAGTTTCTCCCGTCGGGGCCTTGTGAACACTGAAGCTTTCTTT
.,TRBV5-1,TRBJ2-1,TRBD1,CASTTGVEQFF,TGCGCCAGCACGACAGGGGTGGAGCAGTTCTTC
.,TRBV7-2,TRBJ1-2,.,CASSLALPVYGYTF,TGTGCCAGCAGCTTAGCACTGCCGGTCTATGGCTACACCTTC
.,TRBV20-1,TRBJ2-1,TRBD2,CSVHHPAGTYNEQFF,TGCAGTGTTCACCACCCAGCGGGAACCTACAATGAGCAGTTCTTC
.,TRBV4-3,TRBJ2-7,.,CASSPGAGTPYYEQYF,TGCGCCAGCAGCCCGGGGGCAGGGACACCCTACTACGAGCAGTACTTC
.,TRBV13,TRBJ1-1,TRBD1,CASSLWGTGGLQSTEAFF,TGTGCCAGCAGCTTATGGGGAACAGGGGGTTTACAGAGCACTGAAGCTTTCTTT
.,TRBV6-2/TRBV6-3,TRBJ2-3,.,CASSETTWADTQYF,TGTGCCAGCAGTGAGACCACATGGGCAGATACGCAGTATTTT
many,TRBV9,TRBJ1-2,TRBD1,CASSSTGGGNYGYTF,TGTGCCAGCAGCTCCACAGGGGGAGGAAACTATGGCTACACCTTC
.,TRBV27,TRBJ1-2,.,CASSLSQAYGYPF,TGTGCCAGCAGTTTATCACAGGCCTATGGCTACCCCTTC
.,TRBV4-1,TRBJ2-7,.,CASSQDRSSYEQYF,TGCGCCAGCAGCCAAGATCGCAGCTCCTACGAGCAGTACTTC
.,TRBV7-2,TRBJ2-6,.,CASSLLAGAFSGANVLTF,TGTGCCAGCAGCTTATTGGCAGGGGCCTTCTCTGGGGCCAACGTCCTGACTTTC
.,TRBV6-6,TRBJ2-7,.,CASSLLGEQYF,TGTGCCAGCAGTTTGTTAGGCGAGCAGTACTTC
.,TRBV20-1,TRBJ2-7,.,CSASKGFGFYEQYF,TGCAGTGCTAGTAAGGGGTTCGGCTTCTACGAGCAGTACTTC
few,TRBV7-3,TRBJ1-5,.,CASSLVRRDNQPQHF,TGTGCCAGCAGCTTAGTGCGCCGGGATAATCAGCCCCAGCATTTT
few,TRBV7-2,TRBJ2-5,.,CASSPRDAGEYQETQYF,TGTGCCAGCAGTCCCAGAGACGCAGGGGAGTACCAAGAGACCCAGTACTTC
.,TRBV4-1,TRBJ2-7,TRBD2,CASSQEGTSGSEQYF,TGCGCCAGCAGCCAAGAGGGGACTAGCGGGAGCGAGCAGTACTTC
few,TRBV9,TRBJ2-7,TRBD2,CASSVAVAGEYEQYF,TGTGCCAGCAGCGTAGCGGTAGCGGGAGAGTACGAGCAGTACTTC
few,TRBV20-1,TRBJ1-5,.,CSAVGGGQPQHF,TGCAGTGCTGTTGGGGGCGGACAGCCCCAGCATTTT
once,TRBV7-9,TRBJ2-7,.,CASTVSASYEQYF,TGTGCCAGCACCGTCAGCGCCTCCTACGAGCAGTACTTC
few,TRBV7-7,TRBJ2-5,.,CASSLAQSGETQYF,TGTGCTAGCAGCTTAGCTCAATCGGGAGAGACCCAGTACTTC
few,TRBV7-9,TRBJ2-6,.,CASSLGGNGANVLTF,TGTGCCAGCAGCTTAGGAGGGAACGGGGCCAACGTCCTGACTTTC
.,TRBV28,TRBJ2-7,.,CASSSESTGLYPYEQYF,TGTGCCAGCAGTTCCGAATCGACAGGCCTCTATCCCTACGAGCAGTACTTC
.,TRBV29-1,TRBJ2-1,.,CSVDSGFNEQFF,TGCAGCGTTGACAGCGGTTTCAATGAGCAGTTCTTC
.,TRBV18,TRBJ1-4,.,CASSPANEKLFF,TGTGCCAGCTCACCGGCTAATGAAAAACTGTTTTTT
few,TRBV5-1,TRBJ1-6,.,CASRQDNSPLHF,TGCGCCAGCCGACAGGATAATTCACCCCTCCACTTT
few,TRBV11-2,TRBJ1-2,TRBD1,CASSHTSGQLNYGYTF,TGTGCCAGCAGTCATACCTCGGGACAGCTAAACTATGGCTACACCTTC
many,TRBV2,TRBJ2-7,TRBD1,CASSSGTGYYEQYF,TGCGCCAGCAGCTCCGGGACAGGATACTACGAGCAGTACTTC
.,TRBV5-1,TRBJ2-7,.,CASSLVSDSEQYF,TGCGCCAGCAGCTTGGTATCGGACAGCGAGCAGTACTTC
few,TRBV5-1,TRBJ1-2,TRBD1,CASSDRVNYGYTF,TGCGCCAGCAGCGACAGGGTAAACTATGGCTACACCTTC
.,TRBV24-1,TRBJ2-3,.,CATSDLGLGRTDTQYF,TGTGCCACCAGTGATTTGGGGCTAGGTCGGACAGATACGCAGTATTTT
.,TRBV28,TRBJ2-6,.,CASSSLSLKLSGANVLTF,TGTGCCAGCAGTTCCCTATCGCTAAAACTCTCTGGGGCCAACGTCCTGACTTTC
few,TRBV6-1,TRBJ2-2,.,CASSEAEQVYTGELFF,TGTGCCAGCAGTGAAGCCGAGCAGGTCTACACCGGGGAGCTGTTTTTT
.,TRBV20-1,TRBJ1-2,.,CSARQQRTANYGYTF,TGCAGTGCTAGACAGCAGCGGACAGCTAACTATGGCTACACCTTC
few,TRBV3-1,TRBJ2-7,TRBD1,CASSSWTGSSEQYF,TGTGCCAGCAGCTCCTGGACAGGTTCGAGCGAGCAGTACTTC
.,TRBV20-1,TRBJ2-5,TRBD2,CSARASGRETQYF,TGCAGTGCTAGAGCTAGCGGGAGAGAGACCCAGTACTTC
few,TRBV7-9,TRBJ2-1,.,CASSLAKGEQFF,TGTGCCAGCAGCTTAGCGAAGGGTGAGCAGTTCTTC
few,TRBV12-3/TRBV12-4,TRBJ1-1,.,CASSIHRGVAATEAFF,TGTGCCAGCAGTATACACAGAGGGGTGGCGGCGACTGAAGCTTTCTTT